This entry is about one TCR beta chain. What antigen it recognizes has not been identified. Qualities for individual bases were not recorded, and no much larger clone is one base off. This entry comes from a study of glioma-infiltrating T cells after dendritic cell vaccination (dated by TCRdb to the mid-2010s). As for the study more broadly: The cohort comprised 15 or so glioblastoma patients from Phase I and II dendritic cell vaccination trials, 9 newly diagnosed and 6 with recurrent disease. Autologous tumor lysate-pulsed dendritic cell vaccination was administered to the patients between about 2002 and 2012. TCR sequencing metrics, including TIL content and tumor-blood repertoire overlap, were correlated with survival after dendritic cell vaccination. Tumor-infiltrating lymphocyte content was quantified and tumor and blood repertoires were compared in dendritic cell-vaccinated glioblastoma patients by deep sequencing of TCR beta CDR3 regions. Each patient got three intradermal injections of the dendritic cell vaccine, spaced at biweekly intervals, in the arm below the axilla. The vaccine was prepared from monocyte-derived dendritic cells that were cultured for seven days with IL-4 and GM-CSF and then pulsed overnight with autologous tumor lysate.

The immunoSEQ assay amplified TCRB CDR3 regions from about 2 micrograms of genomic DNA, or from all available DNA when less than that amount was available. The multiplex PCR relied on 60 forward primers for TCR V beta segments and 13 reverse primers for J beta segments. Synthetic control templates were spiked into each sample at limiting dilution to estimate reads per starting template. The Illumina HiSeq System generated sequencing reads of 87 bp. As for how the authors treated the data: PCR and sequencing errors were removed by a nearest neighbor algorithm that merged closely related sequences. TCR overlap was defined as the percentage of unique tumor TCR beta sequences that were also found in the peripheral blood of the same patient. Entries here come from immuneACCESS through TCRdb and include only in-frame sequences with V and J called. Some clones fail to appear in such tables; in the studies checked, an unresolved V gene covers under half of the shortfall, and the cause of the remainder is unknown. The DNA was the basis for D and trimming; V, J and clone size are from that table. Recorded for this sample are tens of thousands of clones; roughly four fifths of them occurred a single time. The ten most abundant clones make up 5.5% to 8% of the sample.

What this sample's time point label stands for: after dendritic cell vaccination, including at tumor progression/relapse. To be selected, patients needed enough residual fresh-frozen tumor tissue and more than two years of available survival data. Molecular status otherwise varied across the glioblastoma patients, but none of them carried an isocitrate dehydrogenase mutation. PBMC were collected before vaccination, two weeks after the third vaccination, and at tumor progression when it occurred. The Qiagen DNeasy Blood extraction Kit was used for extraction of genomic DNA. Overall study outcomes, separate from this receptor: The TCR overlap response model with three groups was called speculative and said to need prospective validation. TCR clonality showed no direct relationship with survival, which suggests that a diverse polyclonal response may matter. After dendritic cell vaccination, a higher estimated pretreatment TIL content predicted longer time to progression and longer overall survival. The cohort was small and heterogeneous, only a few patients had full blood and tumor sets, and even fewer had initial-recurrent tumor pairs.

The source of this sequence is a human donor with glioblastoma. This specimen was blood, taken after dendritic cell vaccination.

The DNA sequence follows: TGCGCCAGCAGCTTGGAACTTTTTGAGCAGTTCTTC. This encodes CASSLELFEQFF. The sequence links TRBV5-1 to TRBJ2-1, with the D gene uncertain. From the germline V gene, CDR1 is SGHRS and CDR2 is YFSETQ. Inclusive of the bounding cysteine and phenylalanine, the CDR3 is 12 residues long. The CDR3 DNA has 36 bases and is translated from base 1. V lost 0 bases and J lost 9 bases; the stretch between them is 7 bases long.